Below are 27 T cell receptor delta chains sequenced from a single sample in a study of γδ T cells in repeated Plasmodium falciparum infection. TCRdb re-called clones from the multiplex PCR reads via CATT. The data contain 40,000 to 55,000 delta-chain clones, roughly 2% of them singletons. Vgamma9/Vdelta2+ and Vdelta2-negative gammadelta T cells were flow-sorted from PBMC for bulk sequencing. The sequencing input was gamma-delta T cells from blood. The receptors shown here come from a pool of human donors (malaria-infected and uninfected, not separated).

With regard to this clone: With only one base between it and a far larger clone, this is likely a read error. The same CDR3 is also encoded by other DNA sequences in this sample. The V gene is TRDV1, the J gene TRDJ1; 13 bases are shared with TRDD3. As TCRdb names no J gene, one was assigned here on the basis of a DNA match to germline. CDR3 length equals 20 residues. Germline lookup yields CDR1 TSWWSYY and CDR2 QGS. The CDR3 here is CALGEIYNIYWGIRTDKLIF. The CDR3 DNA reads TGTGCTCTCGGGGAAATCTACAACATCTACTGGGGGATACGCACCGATAAACTCATCTTT.

A remark on this clone: The protein held in TCRdb is that of a much larger clone and does not match this DNA's translation at residue 15, likely because of a read error; the protein shown is translated from the DNA. The J gene is uncalled and the V gene is TRDV1. Per the germline V gene, CDR1 is TSWWSYY and CDR2 is QGS. The CDR3 length is 16 residues. The CDR3 here is CALGFYSFTATDKLTF. The CDR3 nucleotides are TGTGCTCTTGGATTCTACTCCTTTACTGCTACCGATAAACTCACCTTT.

A word on this clone: A single base is all that separates this from a far larger clone, so a read error is likely. Other DNA sequences within the sample encode an identical CDR3. The chain employs TRDV1 and TRDJ2, with 7 bases fitting TRDD3. The J gene, not given by TCRdb, was assigned here from a germline match of the nucleotide sequence. Per germline, CDR1 TSWWSYY and CDR2 QGS. V lost 5 bases to trimming and J lost 4 bases; unmatched junction nucleotides: 13. CDR3 length: 17 amino acids. The CDR3 is CALGPRLGETPTAQLFF. CDR3 nucleotide sequence: TGTGCTCTTGGGCCACGCTTGGGGGAGACTCCGACAGCACAACTCTTCTTT.

This clone has a count of ten or more. This rearrangement joins TRDV2 to TRDJ1; D might be TRDD3 (6 bases). Trimming removed 1 base at V and 0 bases at J, with 17 bases between. Looked up from germline, CDR1 is GEAIGNYY and CDR2 is EKD. The length of the CDR3 is 17 residues. CDR3 nucleotides: TGTGCCTGTGACACGCTGGGGAAGAAGGGAAACACCGATAAACTCATCTTT. Residues: CACDTLGKKGNTDKLIF.

Concerning this clone: TCRdb's protein for this DNA is that of a much larger clone and differs from the translation at residue 6, likely a read error; the protein shown is the DNA translation. The gene calls are TRDV3 and TRDJ1; 11 positions match TRDD3. Germline V gene lookup returns CDR1 TVYSNPD and CDR2 GDNSRS (reference sequence). The CDR3 runs to 18 residues. V was clipped by 0 bases and J by 5 bases; unmatched bases: 17. The CDR3 protein is CAFRASPSYMGDTDKLIF. The CDR3 DNA reads TGTGCCTTTAGAGCCTCCCCCTCCTATATGGGGGATACGGATAAACTCATCTTT.

This clone was counted between two and nine times. TCRdb assigns this DNA the protein of a much larger clone, which departs from its translation at residue 7; this likely reflects a read error, and the protein shown comes from translating the DNA. In DNA form, the CDR3 reads TGTGCTGTGGCTCGCTGGGGTTCCTACGGGGCTACTGGGGGTCGAAATAAACTCATCTTT. This gives the protein CAVARWGSYGATGGRNKLIF. The rearrangement joins TRAV36/DV7 to TRDJ1; a possible D gene is TRDD3 (8 bases). Germline matching of the DNA provided the J gene here, since TCRdb leaves it blank. CDR1 VTNFRS and CDR2 LTSSGIE come from the germline V gene (reference sequence). The CDR3 spans 20 residues. V lost 3 bases and J lost 6, with 36 bases in between.

This clone was observed at least ten times. The protein TCRdb lists belongs to a much larger clone and differs from this DNA's translation at residue 8, which points to a read error; the protein shown is made from the DNA. This chain joins TRDV3 and TRDJ1; the match to TRDD3 covers 9 bases. The junction had 14 bases not matched to a gene; V was cut back by 4 bases and J by 8 bases. The CDR3 loop spans 14 amino acids. CDR1 is TVYSNPD, CDR2 GDNSRS, per germline (reference sequence). The CDR3 reads CASYYWGTGPKLIF. As DNA, the CDR3 is TGTGCCTCCTATTACTGGGGGACAGGGCCAAAACTCATCTTT.

A note on this clone: TCRdb's protein for this DNA is that of a much larger clone and differs from the translation at residue 19, likely a read error; the protein shown is the DNA translation. The V gene was identified as TRDV1, while no J gene was called; TRDD3 is taken as the D call from the table, unchecked against the DNA. Looked up from germline, CDR1 is TSWWSYY and CDR2 is QGS. CDR3 size: 21 residues. The CDR3 DNA is TGTGCTCTTGGGAAAAGGTTACTACTTTGGGGGATACCCATGGCGTCCGATAAATTCATCTTT. Translation: CALGKRLLLWGIPMASDKFIF.

There are a few counts of this clone. A read error likely explains why the TCRdb protein, taken from a much larger clone, differs from this DNA's translation at residue 18; the protein shown is translated from the DNA. This chain joins TRDV1 and TRDJ1, with TRDD3 matching 8 bases. Here the J gene was assigned by germline matching of the DNA, as TCRdb has none. Per germline, CDR1 TSWWSYY and CDR2 QGS. The length of the CDR3 is 21 residues. The CDR3 here is CALGELLLRNTGGVYTDRLIF. The CDR3 DNA sequence: TGTGCTCTTGGGGAACTCCTCCTGAGGAATACTGGGGGTGTGTACACCGATAGACTCATCTTT.

In its sample, this clone was seen a few times. The protein TCRdb gives is from a much larger clone and does not agree with this DNA's translation at residue 14, likely a read error; the protein shown here comes from the DNA. V is TRDV1 and J is TRDJ1; the D gene is possibly TRDD3 (5 bases). The J gene, absent from TCRdb, was called here by matching the DNA to germline. The CDR3 contains 22 residues. Germline CDR1 and CDR2: TSWWSYY and QGS. The V end lost 1 base, the J end lost 1 base, and 31 bases lay between the germline ends. This CDR3 reads CALGEPYHRPGTWGRCTDKLIF. As DNA, the CDR3 is TGTGCTCTTGGGGAACCCTATCATAGGCCGGGGACTTGGGGTCGATGCACCGATAAACTCATCTTT.

This clone was detected many times. This likely traces to a read error, being one base from a far larger clone. This same CDR3 is encoded by further DNA sequences in the sample. The chain's CDR3 is CALGEQRRNPTSFLNWGATYTDKLIF. The CDR3 nucleotides are TGTGCTCTTGGGGAACAGCGGCGAAATCCGACTTCCTTCCTAAACTGGGGAGCTACGTACACCGATAAACTCATCTTT. The V call is TRDV1, the J call TRDJ1; maybe TRDD2 (8 bases). V was pared by 1 base and J by 0 bases, with 42 bases between. This CDR3 comprises 26 residues. Germline V CDR1 and CDR2: TSWWSYY, QGS.

The sample holds a few counts of this clone. The TCRdb record carries a much larger clone's protein, which differs from this DNA's translation at residue 6; a read error is the likely cause, and the protein listed here is the DNA translation. This chain connects TRDV2 to TRDJ1; either TRDD2 or TRDD3 may fit D (5 bases each). Here the J gene was assigned by germline matching of the DNA, as TCRdb has none. The germline V gene has CDR1 GEAIGNYY and CDR2 EKD. The CDR3 has 20 residues. The V and J ends lost 3 bases and 0 bases respectively, with 28 bases between them. CDR3 sequence (DNA): TGTGCCTGTGACTCGATCGCCGTTCGGGGGGCTTCCCTGTACACCGATAAACTCATCTTT. Residues: CACDSIAVRGASLYTDKLIF.

As concerns this clone: A read error likely explains why the TCRdb protein, taken from a much larger clone, differs from this DNA's translation at residue 7; the protein shown is translated from the DNA. The chain is built from TRDV1 and TRDJ1, with TRDD3 identical over 8 bases. No J segment appears in TCRdb, so it was assigned here by matching the sequence to germline. Germline V CDR1 and CDR2: TSWWSYY, QGS. The CDR3 loop spans 18 amino acids. Trimming removed 0 bases from V and 0 bases from J; junction bases left unmatched: 9. In nucleotides, the CDR3 is TGTGCTCTTGGGGAACTAGAATGGGGGATGTCCGACACCGATAAACTCATCTTT. It encodes CALGELEWGMSDTDKLIF.

As concerns this clone: A far larger clone differs by one base, so this is likely a read error. Different DNA sequences within this sample yield the same CDR3. This chain connects TRDV1 to TRDJ1; TRDD3 is a possible D gene (6 bases). Here the J gene was assigned by germline matching of the DNA, as TCRdb has none. Germline loops: CDR1 TSWWSYY, CDR2 QGS. The CDR3 totals 24 residues. The V and J ends lost 0 bases and 0 bases respectively, with 35 bases between them. DNA for the CDR3: TGTGCTCTTGGGGAACTCGGTTATAGTATTACCTTGGGGATCAACCGATTGTACACCGATAAACTCATCTTT. Translating it yields CALGELGYSITLGINRLYTDKLIF.

J gene calling gave no result, while the V gene is TRAV38-2/DV8; TRDD3, the table's D call, lacks a check against the DNA. Germline assignment: CDR1 TSESDYY and CDR2 QEAYKQQN. The CDR3 consists of 19 residues. Here the CDR3 reads CAYRRERIMGDREKDKIIF. CDR3 nucleotide sequence: TGTGCTTATAGGAGAGAGAGAATAATGGGGGATAGAGAAAAAGATAAAATAATATTT.

Comment on this clone: The translation of this DNA and the TCRdb protein of a much larger clone differ at residue 11, probably owing to a read error; the protein shown here is translated from the DNA. The J gene is TRDJ1, the V gene TRDV2; 10 bases map to TRDD3. TCRdb supplies no J gene; here it was assigned by aligning the nucleotide sequence to germline. Germline V gene data show CDR1 as GEAIGNYY and CDR2 as EKD. V was pared by 4 bases and J by 6 bases, with 10 bases of the junction left unmatched. CDR3 length equals 15 residues. The CDR3 is CACDSVGGIRNKLIF. In nucleotides, the CDR3 is TGTGCCTGTGATTCTGTCGGGGGGATACGCAATAAACTCATCTTT.

By proportion, this clone is medium-sized. In the same sample, other DNA sequences code for this CDR3. The CDR3 nucleotides are TGTGCTCTTGGGGCCACGTCCTTTACCTCTACACCTTTGTACTGGGGGATACAGGGGACAGCACAACTCTTCTTT. Its translation: CALGATSFTSTPLYWGIQGTAQLFF. The chain combines TRDV1 with TRDJ2, with 12 bases aligning to TRDD3. The CDR3 length is 25 residues. The trim removed 4 bases at V and 4 bases at J, leaving 31 bases unmatched. The germline gives CDR1 TSWWSYY, CDR2 QGS.

To note about this clone: This likely came from a read error, as a far larger clone is one base away. The same CDR3 also results from other DNA sequences found in this sample. This sequence joins TRDV1 and TRDJ2; TRDD3 aligns across 8 bases. No J gene was available from TCRdb, and it was assigned here by a germline match of the DNA. V lost 4 bases and J lost 0; bases outside the gene matches: 19. CDR3 length: 21 residues. Germline lookup yields CDR1 TSWWSYY and CDR2 QGS. The CDR3 loop is CALGAPLRTGGYYALTAQLFF. CDR3 in DNA: TGTGCTCTTGGGGCCCCTCTACGAACTGGGGGGTACTACGCTTTGACAGCACAACTCTTCTTT.

This clone has only a few counts. TCRdb's protein, taken from a much larger clone, differs from this DNA's translation at residue 9, likely owing to a read error; the protein displayed comes from the DNA. This chain uses TRDV2 with TRDJ3, with 9 bases identical to TRDD3. Because TCRdb records no J gene, it was assigned here through a match of the DNA to germline. The V segment lost 3 bases and the J segment 2 bases; nucleotides outside the gene matches: 4. This CDR3 is 17 amino acids long. The germline CDR1 and CDR2 sequences are GEAIGNYY and EKD. The CDR3 reads CACDSTGGPWDTRQMFF. The CDR3 nucleotides are TGTGCCTGTGACTCTACTGGGGGACCCTGGGACACCCGACAGATGTTTTTC.

Of note for this clone: The protein TCRdb gives is from a much larger clone and does not agree with this DNA's translation at residue 7, likely a read error; the protein shown here comes from the DNA. CDR3 region: CALGELMWTDGDWDTDKLIF. CDR3 DNA sequence: TGTGCTCTTGGGGAACTTATGTGGACAGACGGGGACTGGGACACCGATAAACTCATCTTT. The chain combines TRDV1 with TRDJ1; a weak D match, TRDD3 (6 bases). The CDR3 has 20 amino acids. Germline CDR1 and CDR2: TSWWSYY and QGS. Trimming took off 0 bases at V and 0 bases at J, with 23 bases between the two ends.

This clone was observed at least ten times. The protein given by TCRdb reflects a much larger clone and differs at residue 9 from this DNA's translation, likely from a read error; the protein shown is the DNA's translation. The rearrangement links TRDV1 to TRDJ1; TRDD3 matches at 8 bases. TCRdb records no J gene; here it was assigned by comparing the DNA to germline. Germline-derived CDR1 and CDR2 are TSWWSYY and QGS. CDR3 length equals 19 residues. V trimming: 2 bases; J trimming: 3 bases; junction bases outside the gene matches: 17. CDR3 residues: CALGETFPTWDWGSDKLIF. The CDR3 DNA is TGTGCTCTTGGGGAAACTTTCCCTACCTGGGACTGGGGGTCCGATAAACTCATCTTT.

The sample holds a few counts of this clone. For this DNA, TCRdb reports the protein of a much larger clone, which diverges at residue 19, most likely from a read error; the protein presented here is translated directly from the DNA. With the J gene uncalled, the V gene is TRDV1; TRDD3, as called in the table, went unchecked against the DNA. The CDR3 spans 20 residues. The germline gives CDR1 TSWWSYY, CDR2 QGS. This chain's CDR3 is CALGEPLAFLNTGTADKLTF. The CDR3 DNA reads TGTGCTCTTGGGGAACCCTTGGCCTTCCTCAATACTGGGACGGCCGATAAACTCACCTTT.

This clone was detected many times. Written as DNA, the CDR3 is TGTGCCTGTGACACGATTGGGGGTGGGGGATACCTCACCGATAAACTCATCTTT. It specifies CACDTIGGGGYLTDKLIF. The chain uses TRDV2 and TRDJ1, with 10 bases that match TRDD3. From germline, CDR1 is GEAIGNYY and CDR2 EKD. The CDR3 is 18 residues long. Germline trimming cut 1 base from V and 1 base from J; bases unmatched to any gene: 11.

At least ten counts were recorded for this clone. With only one base between it and a far larger clone, this is likely a read error. This same CDR3 is encoded by further DNA sequences in the sample. The CDR3 sequence is CALWDNKFRCSPYTDKLIF. The CDR3 region has the DNA TGTGCTCTCTGGGACAATAAATTTCGCTGTTCCCCGTACACCGATAAACTCATCTTT. The V call is TRDV1, the J call TRDJ1; possible D gene TRDD3, 5 bases. The J gene was missing in TCRdb and was found by matching the end of the DNA to germline. The V and J ends lost 9 bases and 0 bases respectively, with 29 bases between them. Germline CDR1 TSWWSYY, CDR2 QGS. There are 19 residues in the CDR3.

This clone was counted many times. A read error is likely here: a far larger clone is one base away. This chain joins TRDV1 and TRDJ1; 10 bases agree with TRDD3. This CDR3 is 20 amino acids long. With V trimmed by 1 base and J by 8 bases, 22 bases remained unmatched. CDR1 and CDR2 (germline): TSWWSYY, QGS. The chain's CDR3 is CALGEQFHVLGDFAHWKLIF. The CDR3 nucleotides read TGTGCTCTTGGGGAACAATTCCACGTACTGGGGGATTTTGCACATTGGAAACTCATCTTT.

In this sample, this clone turned up a few times. This probably arose from a read error, given a far larger clone one base away. Other DNA sequences of this sample code for an identical CDR3. The rearrangement uses TRDV1 and TRDJ1, with D unresolved. TCRdb gives no J gene; it was assigned here by matching the DNA to germline. The CDR3 is 20 residues long. Trimming removed 2 bases at V and 1 base at J, with 26 bases between. CDR1 is TSWWSYY, CDR2 QGS, per germline. DNA for the CDR3: TGTGCTCTTGGGGAATTTAAGCAGTGTACTTACCTGAGGGTCACCGATAAACTCATCTTT. Translating it yields CALGEFKQCTYLRVTDKLIF.

A note on this clone: A read error is the likely source, as a far larger clone sits one nucleotide away. In the same sample, other DNA sequences code for this CDR3. The V and J genes are TRAV38-2/DV8 and TRDJ1; D is unresolved. The J gene, left out of TCRdb, was set here by checking the DNA against germline. The CDR3 spans 20 residues. Germline-derived CDR1 and CDR2 are TSESDYY and QEAYKQQN. Between the trimmed V and J ends, which lost 2 bases and 0 bases, there was a span of 26 bases. The CDR3 DNA sequence: TGTGCTTATAGGAGGGTTTCCCCCTCTGAAGGCCCTCGGTACACCGATAAACTCATCTTT. The encoded protein is CAYRRVSPSEGPRYTDKLIF.